This T cell receptor (beta chain) was captured in a study of CD8+ T cells in alopecia areata. Study summary: In an open-label trial, patients got 5 to 10 mg tofacitinib twice daily.

The study, taken as a whole, reports: Scalp clonality, along with expanded CD8+ clones among the top 100, was significantly decreased by tofacitinib. Affected lesional scalp, above all in alopecia totalis/universalis, was more clonal than normal scalp. There were many expanded lesional clones persisting in scalp and blood during tofacitinib.

The authors extracted RNA and reverse transcribed it into cDNA as the sequencing template. Here immunoSEQ multiplex PCR was the method, and the copy in TCRdb shows in-frame clones only, minus some. Altogether approximately 160,000 clones are present, around three fifths being singletons, with the ten largest covering approximately 14%. Treatment indicated: oral pan-JAK inhibitor, 5-10 mg twice daily. To note about this clone: The antigen is undetermined.

Sequenced material: CD4+ T cells sorted from blood, taken at week 24, from a patient treated with tofacitinib. This clonotype originated in a human donor with alopecia areata.

Written as DNA, the CDR3 is TGTGCCAGAAAGATCTCTGGAAACACCATATATTTT. This codes for CARKISGNTIYF. This chain joins TRBV15 and TRBJ1-3; D is ambiguous. The CDR3 sequence is 12 residues long. Trimming removed 10 bases at V and 0 bases at J, with 7 bases between. Looked up from germline, CDR1 is LNHNV and CDR2 is YYDKDF (reference sequence).